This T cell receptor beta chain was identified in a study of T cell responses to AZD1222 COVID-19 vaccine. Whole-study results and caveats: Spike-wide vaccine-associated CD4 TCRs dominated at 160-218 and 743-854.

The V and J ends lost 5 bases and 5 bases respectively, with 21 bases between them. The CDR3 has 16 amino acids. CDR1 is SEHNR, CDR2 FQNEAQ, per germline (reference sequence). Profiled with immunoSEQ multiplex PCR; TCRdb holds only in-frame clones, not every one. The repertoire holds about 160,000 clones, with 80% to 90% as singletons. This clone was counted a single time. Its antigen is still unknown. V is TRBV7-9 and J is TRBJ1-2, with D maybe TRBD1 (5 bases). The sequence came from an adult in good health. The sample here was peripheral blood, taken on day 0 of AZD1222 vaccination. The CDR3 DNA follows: TGTGCCAGCAGCCAGGGCACCGGTGGAGGAGGTTATGGCTACACCTTC. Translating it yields CASSQGTGGGGYGYTF.